One and the same sample provided the 32 T cell receptor beta chains below, sequenced in a study of CD8 T cells in Susac syndrome. The RNA input was about 0.5 to 1 ug, and it was reverse transcribed with random hexamers. TCRdb reprocessed the immunoSEQ multiplex PCR reads with MiXCR, giving one entry per CDR3 protein. The top ten clones hold 0.1% of a sample with some 240,000 distinct CDR3 sequences, 90% to 97% of them seen once. Source material: CD4+ T cells from PBMCs. Receptors were obtained from a human donor with Susac syndrome.

The rearrangement links TRBV7-2 to TRBJ2-1; 9 nucleotides match TRBD2. The CDR3 covers 17 residues. CDR1 and CDR2 from the germline V gene are SGHTA and FQGNSA. J lost 8 bases, V lost 0 bases, and 11 bases had no gene match. Written as DNA, the CDR3 is TGTGCCAGCAGCTTAGCGCCGGCGGGAGGGCCGGGAGATGAGCAGTTCTTC. Encoded protein: CASSLAPAGGPGDEQFF.

V usage is TRBV12-3 or TRBV12-4 and J usage is TRBJ2-5; TRBD2 agrees at 7 bases. V dropped 5 bases and J dropped 3; count of bases not matched to a gene: 3. This CDR3 contains 13 residues. The CDR3 DNA is TGTGCCAGCAGTATGGGAGGGGAAGAGACCCAGTACTTC. Translated, it gives CASSMGGEETQYF.

This clonotype was seen only once. The V call is TRBV29-1, the J call TRBJ1-2, with TRBD1 as a possible D gene (6 bases). Germline-derived CDR1 and CDR2 are SQVTM and ANQGSEA. There are 11 residues in the CDR3. V was clipped by 4 bases and J by 8 bases, with 11 bases between them. CDR3 in amino acids: CSVAGARGYTF. The DNA for the CDR3 is TGCAGCGTTGCAGGGGCGAGAGGCTACACCTTC.

This chain's CDR3 is CASSRASRTDTQYF. The CDR3 DNA follows: TGTGCCAGCTCACGGGCCTCTCGCACAGATACGCAGTATTTT. V is TRBV18 and J is TRBJ2-3; no clear D gene. Germline V gives CDR1 KGHSH, CDR2 LQKENI. The CDR3 has 14 residues. The V end lost 4 bases, the J end lost 1 base, and 9 bases lay between the germline ends.

The rearrangement links TRBV30 to TRBJ1-2; D unclear. Trimming took off 1 base at V and 4 bases at J, with 13 bases between the two ends. The CDR3 spans 14 residues. Germline V gene lookup returns CDR1 GTSNPN and CDR2 SVGIG (reference sequence). Written as DNA, the CDR3 is TGTGCCTGGAGTGCAAGAGCAGATATCTATGGCTACACCTTC. This sequence encodes CAWSARADIYGYTF.

This chain links TRBV5-1 with TRBJ2-6; D not resolved. The CDR3 loop spans 15 amino acids. Looked up from germline, CDR1 is SGHRS and CDR2 is YFSETQ. V dropped 0 bases and J dropped 2 bases, with 6 bases sitting between them. The CDR3 nucleotides are TGCGCCAGCAGCTTGGTGGCTACTGGGGCCAACGTCCTGACTTTC. As protein: CASSLVATGANVLTF.

V gene TRBV6-5 combines with J gene TRBJ1-5; D is unclear. Per the germline V gene, CDR1 is MNHEY and CDR2 is SVGAGI. The CDR3 is 15 amino acids. The V end was cut by 0 bases, the J end by 2 bases, with 8 bases between. The CDR3 sequence is CASSYSGSGNQPQHF. The DNA of the CDR3 is TGTGCCAGCAGTTACTCAGGGAGCGGCAATCAGCCCCAGCATTTT.

This clonotype came up once. This chain connects TRBV29-1 to TRBJ1-2; D is undetermined. Per the germline V gene, CDR1 is SQVTM and CDR2 is ANQGSEA. Trimming shortened V by 0 bases and J by 6 bases, and 8 bases separated the two germline ends. The CDR3 is made up of 12 amino acids. The CDR3 spells CSVEDPRNGYTF. For the CDR3, the DNA is TGCAGCGTTGAAGATCCCAGAAATGGCTACACCTTC.

The J gene is TRBJ2-1, the V gene TRBV20-1, with D tentatively TRBD2 (6 bases). Germline V gene data show CDR1 as DFQATT and CDR2 as SNEGSKA (reference sequence). This CDR3 is built from 15 residues. V lost 3 bases, J lost 4 bases, and 16 bases lay in between. The CDR3 is CSASLPGVGYNEQFF. In DNA, the CDR3 is TGCAGTGCTAGTTTGCCGGGAGTCGGATACAATGAGCAGTTCTTC.

The chain carries TRBV5-4 and TRBJ2-3; D is undetermined. Germline CDR1 reads SGHNT; CDR2 reads YYREEE (reference sequence). The V and J ends lost 4 bases and 0 bases respectively, with 15 bases between them. There are 16 residues in the CDR3. In nucleotides, the CDR3 is TGTGCCAGCAGCAAGGAACGGGTTACTAGCACAGATACGCAGTATTTT. This gives the protein CASSKERVTSTDTQYF.

The chain uses TRBV28 and TRBJ2-1; D is unclear. CDR3 length equals 10 residues. CDR1 and CDR2 from the germline V gene are MDHEN and SYDVKM. Trimming removed 2 bases from V and 9 bases from J, with 2 bases in between. In DNA form, the CDR3 reads TGTGCCAGCAGTTTAACTGAGCAGTTCTTC. This sequence encodes CASSLTEQFF.

The V call is TRBV7-8, the J call TRBJ1-2; tentative D call: TRBD1 (5 bases). This CDR3 is built from 17 residues. Between the trimmed V and J ends, which lost 4 bases and 8 bases, there was a span of 26 bases. Germline CDR1 SGHVS, CDR2 FQNEAQ. This CDR3 reads CASSYDSGEPNIGGYTF. CDR3 DNA sequence: TGTGCCAGCAGCTATGACAGTGGGGAACCAAACATTGGAGGCTACACCTTC. Full variable domain (outside the CDR3, taken from reference TRBV7-8 and TRBJ1-2): GAGVSQSPRYKVAKRGQDVALRCDPISGHVSLFWYQQALGQGPEFLTYFQNEAQLDKSGLPSDRFFAERPEGSVSTLKIQRTQQEDSAVYLCASSYDSGEPNIGGYTFGSGTRLTVV.

The chain recombines TRBV15 with TRBJ1-2; 9 nucleotides line up with TRBD1. CDR1 is LNHNV and CDR2 is YYDKDF in the germline V gene (reference sequence). Germline trimming cut 5 bases from V and 7 bases from J; bases unmatched to any gene: 11. The CDR3 runs 15 residues. CDR3 amino acids: CATSGGTDRGAGYTF. CDR3 nucleotide sequence: TGTGCCACCAGCGGAGGGACGGACAGGGGAGCTGGCTACACCTTC.

This clonotype was picked up one time. The CDR3, as DNA: TGCGCCAGCAGCTTGGAGGGATGGACTGAAGCTTTCTTT. It yields the protein CASSLEGWTEAFF. The rearrangement links TRBV5-1 to TRBJ1-1, with D unresolved. The ends were cut back, 0 bases at V and 5 bases at J, with 8 bases in the middle. CDR3 size: 13 residues. Germline CDR1 and CDR2: SGHRS and YFSETQ.

This chain connects TRBV28 to TRBJ2-5, with D unclear. The germline V and J ends were trimmed by 9 bases and 1 base, with 3 bases remaining between them. The CDR3 runs to 10 residues. Per the germline V gene, CDR1 is MDHEN and CDR2 is SYDVKM. This CDR3 is CARIQETQYF. CDR3 DNA sequence: TGTGCCAGAATCCAAGAGACCCAGTACTTC.

This chain links TRBV5-4 with TRBJ2-7; 8 bases align to TRBD1. J gave up 3 bases and V 5 bases, and 7 bases lay outside the gene matches. Germline values: CDR1 SGHNT, CDR2 YYREEE (reference sequence). The CDR3 runs to 14 residues. The CDR3: CASSRTGIDYEQYF. In DNA, the CDR3 is TGTGCCAGCAGTCGGACAGGGATTGACTACGAGCAGTACTTC. The full variable domain, with the rest looked up from reference TRBV5-4 and TRBJ2-7, is ETGVTQSPTHLIKTRGQQVTLRCSSQSGHNTVSWYQQALGQGPQFIFQYYREEENGRGNFPPRFSGLQFPNYSSELNVNALELDDSALYLCASSRTGIDYEQYFGPGTRLTVT.

The chain recombines TRBV9 with TRBJ2-3; D is unclear. The germline V gene encodes CDR1 SGDLS and CDR2 YYNGEE. Between the trimmed V and J ends, which lost 0 bases and 0 bases, there was a span of 11 bases. This CDR3 contains 16 residues. The CDR3 reads CASSVDPTISTDTQYF. CDR3 in DNA: TGTGCCAGCAGCGTAGATCCGACAATAAGCACAGATACGCAGTATTTT.

The chain carries TRBV19 and TRBJ1-5; TRBD1 matches at 7 bases. CDR1 is LNHDA and CDR2 is SQIVND in the germline V gene (reference sequence). Losses at the gene ends were 0 bases for V and 0 bases for J; bases not matched to a gene: 2. The CDR3 totals 16 residues. In DNA, the CDR3 is TGTGCCAGTAGTATAGAACAGGGGTATAGCAATCAGCCCCAGCATTTT. Protein product: CASSIEQGYSNQPQHF.

The chain has TRBV20-1 and TRBJ2-7, with D possibly TRBD1 on 6 matching bases. The CDR3 spans 18 residues. V dropped 0 bases and J dropped 3 bases, with 24 bases sitting between them. The germline V gene has CDR1 DFQATT and CDR2 SNEGSKA (reference sequence). CDR3 amino acids: CSARDVRQGPSSYYEQYF. CDR3 sequence (DNA): TGCAGTGCTAGAGATGTCCGGCAGGGGCCCTCCTCATACTACGAGCAGTACTTC.

The chain couples TRBV29-1 to TRBJ1-1; D is unclear. Germline V gene sequence: CDR1 SQVTM, CDR2 ANQGSEA. The V end lost 1 base, the J end lost 3 bases, and 15 bases lay between the germline ends. This CDR3 contains 15 residues. CDR3 nucleotide sequence: TGCAGCGTTGAAGCGTTCCGGGTGTGGGACACTGAAGCTTTCTTT. Encoded protein: CSVEAFRVWDTEAFF.

The chain is built from TRBV3-1 and TRBJ2-2; unclear D gene. The CDR3 is 12 residues long. CDR1 is LGHDT, CDR2 YNNKEL, per germline (reference sequence). V was pared by 1 base and J by 7 bases, with 4 bases between. The CDR3 reads CASSQAGGELFF. CDR3 DNA sequence: TGTGCCAGCAGCCAAGCTGGCGGGGAGCTGTTTTTT.

The V gene is TRBV20-1, the J gene TRBJ2-1; 9 bases are a match to TRBD2. CDR3 length: 14 amino acids. Germline CDR1 and CDR2: DFQATT and SNEGSKA (reference sequence). V was pared by 6 bases and J by 10 bases, with 13 bases of the junction left unmatched. The CDR3 sequence: CSAPKAGGTNEQFF. For the CDR3, the DNA is TGCAGTGCCCCAAAAGCGGGAGGAACCAACGAGCAGTTCTTC.

The chain links TRBV20-1 to TRBJ2-1; D may be TRBD2 (5 bases). The CDR3 is 13 residues long. Germline CDR1 reads DFQATT; CDR2 reads SNEGSKA (reference sequence). The V and J ends lost 3 bases and 10 bases respectively, with 16 bases between them. CDR3 DNA sequence: TGCAGTGCTAGGGGAGTATCTAGCCCGGAGCAGTTCTTC. Translating it yields CSARGVSSPEQFF.

The CDR3 DNA is TGTGCCAGCAGCCCCGGGACGACCGACGAGCAGTACTTC. It encodes CASSPGTTDEQYF. The chain employs TRBV7-3 and TRBJ2-7; the D gene could be TRBD1 or TRBD2 (5 bases each). V lost 5 bases to trimming and J lost 5 bases, with 13 bases between them. The germline CDR1 and CDR2 sequences are SGHTA and FQGTGA. The CDR3 runs to 13 residues.

The chain combines TRBV5-6 with TRBJ2-1; D unresolved. CDR3 size: 13 residues. Germline V gene lookup returns CDR1 SGHDT and CDR2 YYEEEE. The V end lost 4 bases, the J end lost 4 bases, and 9 bases lay between the germline ends. CDR3 nucleotides: TGTGCCAGCAGCCCTGACTTGTACAATGAGCAGTTCTTC. It is translated as CASSPDLYNEQFF.

The CDR3 DNA follows: TGCAGCGTTGGGGGGTTGGGGACAGGGGCCCGGGAGCTGTTTTTT. Translation gives CSVGGLGTGARELFF. The rearrangement links TRBV29-1 to TRBJ2-2; 10 bases are shared with TRBD1. CDR3 length equals 15 residues. The V segment lost 4 bases and the J segment 9 bases; nucleotides outside the gene matches: 11. From germline, CDR1 is SQVTM and CDR2 ANQGSEA.

This chain joins TRBV20-1 and TRBJ2-1, with D tentatively TRBD2 (6 bases). Germline-derived CDR1 and CDR2 are DFQATT and SNEGSKA (reference sequence). V shed 6 bases and J shed 12 bases, with 21 bases lying between them. The CDR3 runs 13 residues. The CDR3 is CSAVPSAGKGQFF. The CDR3 DNA reads TGCAGTGCAGTCCCCAGCGCGGGGAAGGGGCAGTTCTTC.

The chain couples TRBV4-1 to TRBJ2-5; maybe TRBD2 (6 bases). Trimming cost V 0 bases and J 6 bases, with 14 bases left between them. The V gene's germline CDR1 is MGHRA and CDR2 YSYEKL. The CDR3 is made up of 15 amino acids. CDR3 region: CASSQEPGEGKTQYF. DNA of the CDR3: TGCGCCAGCAGCCAAGAACCGGGAGAGGGGAAGACCCAGTACTTC.

This clonotype was recorded once. Written as DNA, the CDR3 is TGTGCCAGCACTCACCCACGGACAGGGAGCTCCTACGAGCAGTACTTC. Translating it yields CASTHPRTGSSYEQYF. This rearrangement joins TRBV12-3 or TRBV12-4 to TRBJ2-7, with 8 bases matching TRBD1. This CDR3 spans 16 amino acids. V lost 7 bases to trimming and J lost 0 bases; unmatched junction nucleotides: 11.

V is TRBV3-1 and J is TRBJ2-3, with a possible D match to TRBD2 (7 bases). The CDR3 runs to 17 residues. V lost 0 bases and J lost 2, with 15 bases in between. Germline CDR1 reads LGHDT; CDR2 reads YNNKEL (reference sequence). The CDR3, as DNA: TGTGCCAGCAGCCAAGATGGGAGGGGGTCCTACACAGATACGCAGTATTTT. Its translation: CASSQDGRGSYTDTQYF.

The chain is built from TRBV9 and TRBJ2-7, with TRBD1 as a possible D gene (5 bases). Deletions cut 3 bases from V and 3 bases from J, with 16 bases between. The CDR3 extends over 15 amino acids. Germline-derived CDR1 and CDR2 are SGDLS and YYNGEE. The CDR3: CASSGKTGPFYEQYF. The DNA of the CDR3 is TGTGCCAGCAGCGGAAAAACAGGCCCTTTCTACGAGCAGTACTTC.

The chain joins TRBV23-1 to TRBJ2-1; tentative D call: TRBD1 (5 bases). TRBV23-1 has ORF status, its function being uncertain. The V and J ends lost 4 bases and 1 base respectively, with 17 bases between them. The CDR3 consists of 17 residues. CDR3: CASSRTFLDKSYNEQFF. CDR3 DNA sequence: TGCGCCAGCAGTCGAACCTTCCTGGACAAGTCCTACAATGAGCAGTTCTTC.